This T cell receptor beta chain originates from a study of T-cell memory formation after mild COVID-19. Turning to this clonotype: Antigen specificity is unknown.

Sample barcodes and UMIs were carried by the TCR alpha and TCR beta cDNA libraries that 5'RACE generated with constant-segment primers. TCRdb re-called the 5' RACE reads with MiXCR, one entry per CDR3 protein. The table shows hundreds of thousands of distinct CDR3 sequences, with 20% occurring only once. Study-wide results and caveats: Memory from before infection featured some responding clones, which suggests cross-reactive memory joined.

V shed 1 base, J shed 5 bases, and the junction held 19 bases outside the gene matches. Germline CDR1 is SEHNR and CDR2 is FQNEAQ (reference sequence). This CDR3 is 20 amino acids long. What was sequenced was PBMCs or a T cell subset sorted from them (not recorded which). The chain has TRBV7-9 and TRBJ2-1; 8 bases agree with TRBD2. The receptor's source is an adult woman who had mild COVID-19 (a few samples of this study predate the infection). Cell type and time point are not known. The CDR3 DNA sequence: TGTGCCAGCAGCTTAGTTCGTCTTTTCCGCGAACTAGCGGAAAACAATGAGCAGTTCTTC. Its protein product is CASSLVRLFRELAENNEQFF. Filled out from reference TRBV7-9 and TRBJ2-1, the complete variable domain reads DTGVSQNPRHKITKRGQNVTFRCDPISEHNRLYWYRQTLGQGPEFLTYFQNEAQLEKSRLLSDRFSAERPKGSFSTLEIQRTEQGDSAMYLCASSLVRLFRELAENNEQFFGPGTRLTVL.